The clone carrying this T cell receptor (beta chain) appeared a few times. The CDR3 runs 16 residues. Unmatched junction bases numbered 10, after V lost 6 bases and J lost 5 bases. This record comes from a study of T-cell memory formation after mild COVID-19. TCRdb reanalysed the 5' RACE reads using MiXCR and keeps one entry per CDR3 protein. The repertoire holds under 400,000 distinct CDR3 sequences, with approximately 21% as singletons. Sequencing was done on a sample of PBMCs or a T cell subset sorted from them (not recorded which). The clonotype comes from an adult woman who had mild COVID-19 (a few samples of this study predate the infection). Cell type and time point are not known. The genes are TRBV12-3 or TRBV12-4 and TRBJ2-1; 10 nucleotides match TRBD2. This chain's CDR3 is CASRKKGLARDNEQFF. In nucleotides, the CDR3 is TGTGCCAGCAGAAAAAAGGGACTAGCGAGGGACAATGAGCAGTTCTTC.